Listed here are 18 T cell receptor beta chains from one sample, sequenced in a study of CDR3 diversity in severe acne. TCRdb ran MiXCR on the PCR reads and lists one entry per CDR3 protein. The sample has more than 80,000 distinct CDR3 sequences; around 54% are singletons. The specimen was blood. These receptor sequences come from a male donor with severe acne vulgaris.

This clonotype was recorded many times. The rearrangement links TRBV20-1 to TRBJ2-7; 8 bases fit TRBD2. The V and J ends lost 6 bases and 3 bases, in that order; junction bases with no gene match: 7. Germline V gives CDR1 DFQATT, CDR2 SNEGSKA (reference sequence). The CDR3 loop spans 13 amino acids. In nucleotides, the CDR3 is TGCAGTGCCCGGGGACTAGTAGACTACGAGCAGTACTTC. Translation: CSARGLVDYEQYF.

The chain combines TRBV7-3 with TRBJ2-1, with 10 bases matching TRBD2. This CDR3 contains 16 residues. V trimming: 4 bases; J trimming: 8 bases; junction bases outside the gene matches: 11. The germline gives CDR1 SGHTA, CDR2 FQGTGA. The CDR3 sequence is CASSSGGLAGVHEQFF. The CDR3 DNA follows: TGTGCCAGCAGCTCGGGTGGCCTAGCGGGAGTACATGAGCAGTTCTTC.

The V gene is TRBV6-2 or TRBV6-3, the J gene TRBJ2-3; no reliable D call. The V end was cut by 0 bases, the J end by 4 bases, with 8 bases between. CDR3 length: 14 residues. The germline V gene encodes CDR1 MNHEY and CDR2 SVGEGT. The CDR3 is CASSYSSVADTQYF. DNA for the CDR3: TGTGCCAGCAGTTACTCGAGTGTAGCAGATACGCAGTATTTT.

V usage is TRBV5-6 and J usage is TRBJ1-1; D gene ambiguous. This CDR3 is built from 15 residues. Looked up from germline, CDR1 is SGHDT and CDR2 is YYEEEE. Between the trimmed V and J ends, which lost 1 base and 0 bases, there was a span of 10 bases. The chain's CDR3 is CASSLRWEVNTEAFF. Written as DNA, the CDR3 is TGTGCCAGCAGCTTGAGGTGGGAGGTGAACACTGAAGCTTTCTTT.

The chain uses TRBV7-6 and TRBJ2-3; TRBD2 matches at 11 bases. Germline V gene data show CDR1 as SGHVS and CDR2 as FNYEAQ. After removal of 5 bases from V and 5 bases from J, the junction contained 6 bases not matched to a gene. The CDR3 loop spans 15 amino acids. The CDR3 loop is CASSRTSGFGDTQYF. DNA for the CDR3: TGTGCCAGCAGCCGGACTAGCGGGTTTGGAGATACGCAGTATTTT.

This clonotype has ten or more counts. The V and J genes are TRBV7-9 and TRBJ2-2, with 12 positions matching TRBD2. Unmatched junction bases numbered 17, after V lost 5 bases and J lost 7 bases. The CDR3 is made up of 19 amino acids. Germline V gives CDR1 SEHNR, CDR2 FQNEAQ (reference sequence). The CDR3: CASSARPASGRAGGGELFF. In nucleotides, the CDR3 is TGTGCCAGCAGCGCCCGTCCCGCTAGCGGGAGGGCCGGGGGCGGGGAGCTGTTTTTT.

The chain has TRBV7-6 and TRBJ2-1; unclear D gene. The J call may be mistaken, given a closer DNA end match to TRBJ2-5. The germline CDR1 and CDR2 sequences are SGHVS and FNYEAQ. The CDR3 length is 15 residues. DNA for the CDR3: TGTGCCAGCAGCGTCCCTAGAGTAGGTCAAGAGACCCAGTACTTC. Protein sequence: CASSVPRVGQETQYF.

Many counts were recorded for this clonotype. The rearrangement joins TRBV20-1 to TRBJ1-2; weak D call: TRBD1 (5 bases). The V end was cut by 7 bases, the J end by 8 bases, with 17 bases between. The CDR3 is 12 residues long. Germline V gene sequence: CDR1 DFQATT, CDR2 SNEGSKA (reference sequence). The CDR3 DNA reads as TGCAGTGGAACCTCGGGGGGAGGAGGCTACACCTTC. This codes for CSGTSGGGGYTF.

The chain uses TRBV7-2 and TRBJ2-7; TRBD1 aligns across 9 bases. The CDR3 sequence is 16 residues long. The V gene end was trimmed by 4 bases and the J gene end by 6 bases; junction bases not matched to a gene: 13. The V gene's germline CDR1 is SGHTA and CDR2 FQGNSA. The CDR3 DNA follows: TGTGCCAGCAGCTCCATAGGGGGACAGGGCCGGAGCGAGCAGTACTTC. Translated, it gives CASSSIGGQGRSEQYF.

The chain employs TRBV6-5 and TRBJ2-1; 16 positions match TRBD2. The V gene's germline CDR1 is MNHEY and CDR2 SVGAGI. CDR3 size: 16 residues. The ends lost 7 bases at V and 6 bases at J; junction bases unmatched: 6. CDR3 loop: CASTHGTSGRANEQFF. The CDR3, as DNA: TGTGCCAGCACCCACGGGACTAGCGGGAGGGCCAATGAGCAGTTCTTC.

V gene TRBV19 combines with J gene TRBJ2-7, with 12 bases fitting TRBD1. J gave up 6 bases and V 5 bases, and 8 bases lay outside the gene matches. The CDR3 contains 15 residues. Germline V CDR1 and CDR2: LNHDA, SQIVND (reference sequence). The CDR3 loop reads CASSSSGQGAGEQYF. The CDR3 nucleotides read TGTGCCAGTAGTTCCTCGGGACAGGGGGCGGGCGAGCAGTACTTC.

The V and J genes are TRBV13 and TRBJ2-1, with D maybe TRBD2 (7 bases). In germline, CDR1 is PRHDT, CDR2 FYEKMQ (reference sequence). The CDR3 loop spans 16 amino acids. V was shortened by 6 bases and J by 5 bases, with 20 bases between the two germline ends. CDR3 in DNA: TGTGCCAGCAGAGACAGACGAGGGGGGGCGGACAATGAGCAGTTCTTC. Protein: CASRDRRGGADNEQFF.

The chain recombines TRBV5-8 with TRBJ1-5; tentative D call: TRBD1 (5 bases). This CDR3 region has 15 residues. From germline, CDR1 is SGHTS and CDR2 YDEGEE. With 5 bases removed from V and 5 bases from J, the gap between germline ends came to 17 bases. The CDR3 region has the DNA TGTGCCAGCAGTCCAGGTTGGGGGGATGATCAGCCCCAGCATTTT. It encodes CASSPGWGDDQPQHF.

In this sample, this clonotype turned up once. This may stem from a read error, because a much larger clone lies one nucleotide away. The J gene is TRBJ2-2, the V gene TRBV7-3; 11 bases are shared with TRBD2. Per the germline V gene, CDR1 is SGHTA and CDR2 is FQGTGA. The CDR3 length is 16 residues. The trim removed 2 bases at V and 6 bases at J, leaving 5 bases unmatched. The CDR3 nucleotides read TGTGCCAGCAGCTTAGTGACTAGCGGGACTGCCGGGGAGCTGTTTTTT. It yields the protein CASSLVTSGTAGELFF.

The chain uses TRBV5-4 and TRBJ2-3; weak D call: TRBD1 (7 bases). CDR1 SGHNT and CDR2 YYREEE come from the germline V gene (reference sequence). The CDR3 is 15 residues long. V was trimmed by 4 bases and J by 0 bases, leaving 12 bases between them. The CDR3 sequence: CASSGGTVSTDTQYF. DNA for the CDR3: TGTGCCAGCAGCGGCGGGACAGTGAGCACAGATACGCAGTATTTT.

As to this clonotype: Being one base from a much bigger clone, this may be a read error. The chain carries TRBV19 and TRBJ2-1, with unresolved D. In germline, CDR1 is LNHDA, CDR2 SQIVND (reference sequence). The CDR3 is 11 residues long. The CDR3 nucleotides are TGTGCCAGTAGTCTTTTCAATGGGCAGTTCTTC. Protein product: CASSLFNGQFF.

The chain joins TRBV2 to TRBJ1-2; a weak D match, TRBD1 (6 bases). This CDR3 region has 12 residues. The V gene's germline CDR1 is SNHLY and CDR2 FYNNEI. Trimming took off 11 bases at V and 7 bases at J, with 17 bases between the two ends. CDR3 amino acids: CAWHLGGPGYTF. The CDR3 bases are TGTGCCTGGCACTTGGGGGGGCCTGGCTACACCTTC.

In regard to this clonotype: A much larger clonotype is one base distant, so this may be a read error. Without the conserved terminal phenylalanine or tryptophan, this CDR3 likely stems from a read error. This rearrangement joins TRBV2 to TRBJ2-7; D may be TRBD1 (6 bases). This CDR3 has 15 residues. Germline CDR1 and CDR2: SNHLY and FYNNEI. Trimming took off 0 bases at V and 6 bases at J, with 15 bases between the two ends. The CDR3 sequence is CASSEAGRQGTEQYL. The CDR3 DNA sequence: TGTGCCAGCAGTGAAGCCGGGCGGCAGGGGACCGAGCAGTACCTC.